Listed below are T cell receptor beta chains from one sample, sequenced in a study of cytomegalovirus exposure and HLA in healthy donors. TCRdb's table, derived via immunoSEQ multiplex PCR, lists solely in-frame clones and lacks some. The table lists 140,000 or so clones, over 75% of them singletons. The sample taken for sequencing was PBMCs. The source of these receptors is a woman aged 25 to 39 in good health and CMV-seronegative. Both conserved end residues are part of each CDR3. D genes are given only for firm matches. Clone size is stated in some rows and not others, as once, few, many or a class when expanded.

clone_size	d_call	v_call	j_call	cdr3_aa	cdr3_nt
few	NA	TRBV6-1	TRBJ2-7	CASSTTLSYEQYF	TGTGCCAGCAGTACGACACTTTCCTACGAGCAGTACTTC
NA	TRBD1	TRBV7-9	TRBJ2-1	CASSLVGQGADEQFF	TGTGCCAGCAGCTTAGTCGGGCAGGGGGCGGATGAGCAGTTCTTC
NA	TRBD2	TRBV28	TRBJ2-3	CASSQAGGRRDTQYF	TGTGCCAGCAGTCAAGCGGGAGGGCGTAGAGATACGCAGTATTTT
NA	TRBD1	TRBV7-9	TRBJ2-7	CSSSSRTGTGSFEQYF	TGTTCCAGCAGCTCAAGAACCGGGACAGGTAGCTTCGAGCAGTACTTC
NA	TRBD2	TRBV7-3	TRBJ2-1	CASSLNSGSYNEQFF	TGTGCCAGCAGCTTAAATAGCGGGTCCTACAATGAGCAGTTCTTC
NA	TRBD2	TRBV4-3	TRBJ2-3	CASSQAIGRGGADTQYF	TGCGCCAGCAGCCAGGCAATAGGGCGGGGGGGCGCAGATACGCAGTATTTT
NA	TRBD1	TRBV10-1	TRBJ2-7	CANRRSGTGFYEQYF	TGCGCCAACCGTAGATCCGGGACAGGGTTTTACGAGCAGTACTTC
once	TRBD2	TRBV6-5	TRBJ2-7	CASSSPGTSGIEQYF	TGTGCCAGCAGTTCACCCGGGACTAGCGGGATCGAGCAGTACTTC
few	NA	TRBV10-3	TRBJ1-2	CAISESTDYYGYTF	TGTGCCATCAGTGAGTCTACGGACTACTATGGCTACACCTTC
NA	TRBD1	TRBV19	TRBJ1-1	CASSIGTANTEAFF	TGTGCCAGTAGTATTGGGACAGCGAACACTGAAGCTTTCTTT
NA	TRBD2	TRBV18	TRBJ2-1	CASSLAGTSYNEQFF	TGTGCCAGCTCACTAGCCGGGACTAGCTACAATGAGCAGTTCTTC
NA	NA	TRBV6-5	TRBJ1-2	CASTNLGGDYGYTF	TGTGCCAGCACCAATCTCGGGGGTGACTATGGCTACACCTTC
NA	NA	TRBV5-8	TRBJ2-6	CASSLRFSGANVLTF	TGTGCCAGCAGCTTGCGGTTCTCTGGGGCCAACGTCCTGACTTTC
once	NA	TRBV5-1	TRBJ1-2	CASSVQRENGYTF	TGCGCCAGCAGCGTACAAAGGGAGAATGGCTACACCTTC
NA	NA	TRBV6-6	TRBJ2-3	CASSYSGGSTDTQYF	TGTGCCAGCAGTTACTCGGGGGGATCGACAGATACGCAGTATTTT
NA	NA	TRBV6-6	TRBJ2-1	CASSYYGVEQFF	TGTGCCAGCAGTTACTACGGGGTGGAGCAGTTCTTC
once	NA	TRBV2	TRBJ1-4	CASSVQGPNNEKLFF	TGTGCCAGCAGTGTACAGGGCCCCAATAATGAAAAACTGTTTTTT
NA	TRBD1	TRBV7-2	TRBJ2-7	CASSADRGLYEQYF	TGTGCCAGCAGCGCAGACAGGGGGCTCTACGAGCAGTACTTC
NA	NA	TRBV2	TRBJ2-7	CATAVDEQYF	TGTGCCACCGCGGTAGACGAGCAGTACTTC
NA	NA	TRBV2	TRBJ2-1	CASSTRGASDEQFF	TGTGCCAGCAGTACCAGGGGGGCTAGTGACGAGCAGTTCTTC
NA	TRBD2	TRBV27	TRBJ2-7	CASSKGRGETNEQYF	TGTGCCAGCAGTAAGGGGCGGGGGGAGACCAACGAGCAGTACTTC
NA	TRBD1	TRBV10-1	TRBJ2-2	CASSEYRGRSTGELFF	TGCGCCAGCAGTGAATACAGGGGGAGGTCCACCGGGGAGCTGTTTTTT
NA	NA	TRBV7-7	TRBJ1-3	CASSRRLGLLSGNTIYF	TGTGCCAGCAGCCGCCGCTTGGGGCTGCTCTCTGGAAACACCATATATTTT
NA	NA	TRBV15	TRBJ1-6	CATSRAEGVNSPLHF	TGTGCCACCAGCAGAGCGGAGGGTGTTAATTCACCCCTCCACTTT